This paragraph covers one TCR beta chain sequence. These data belong to a study of cytomegalovirus exposure and HLA in healthy donors. Trimming cost V 9 bases and J 3 bases, with 18 bases left between them. The CDR3 is made up of 15 amino acids. In germline, CDR1 is LNHNV, CDR2 YYDKDF (reference sequence). Vbeta (60) and Jbeta (13) primers were used in the PCR. Profiled with immunoSEQ multiplex PCR; TCRdb holds only in-frame clones, not every one. The sample includes 90,000 to 120,000 clones, over 70% of them seen just once. This chain connects TRBV15 to TRBJ2-1; tentative D call: TRBD2 (6 bases). This receptor was taken from a man aged 25-45 years in good health and CMV-seronegative. The sample comprised PBMCs. The CDR3, as DNA: TGTGCCACTACCCGGGACGTGGGACTCTACAATGAGCAGTTCTTC. It codes for CATTRDVGLYNEQFF.